Listed below are T cell receptor beta chains from one sample, sequenced in a study of regulatory T cells in long-lasting Graves disease. TCRdb re-called the multiplex PCR reads through MiXCR, storing one row per CDR3 protein. Among around 400,000 distinct CDR3 sequences listed, roughly 25% were seen once. The sequencing here drew on peripheral blood mononuclear cells (PBMCs), taken when the disease was refractory, from a patient treated with antithyroid drugs. The source of these receptors is a woman aged 40 to 50 with Graves disease. CDR3s include the opening cysteine and the closing phenylalanine or tryptophan. Fields, in order: D gene, J gene, V gene, clone size, CDR3 DNA, CDR3 protein. A D gene is named only where the DNA matches it firmly. The size field is filled for only some rows; it gives once, few, many or a size class.

. TRBJ1-2 TRBV28 many TGTGCCAGCAGAACAGGGAACGACTATGGCTACACCTTC CASRTGNDYGYTF
TRBD1 TRBJ2-5 TRBV27 many TGTGCCAGCAGTCCCTTCGACAGGGTAGCCGGAGAGACCCAGTACTTC CASSPFDRVAGETQYF
. TRBJ1-4 TRBV15 . TGTGCCACCAGCAGAGATTCCGAGTTGGAACTGTTTTTT CATSRDSELELFF
TRBD2 TRBJ2-7 TRBV7-8 . TGTGCCAGCAGCCCCCCCTGGGCGGGAGACTCCGTGCAGTACTTC CASSPPWAGDSVQYF
. TRBJ1-5 TRBV20-1 few TGCAGTGCTCACCCAGGGGACCCTCAGCCCCAGCATTTT CSAHPGDPQPQHF
TRBD2 TRBJ2-7 TRBV28 . TGTGCCAGCAGTCTCTATAGCGGGAGGGTAGACGAGCAGTACTTC CASSLYSGRVDEQYF
TRBD1 TRBJ1-5 TRBV29-1 few TGCAGCGTCGACAGGGGGCGAGGTATATCTCAGCCCCAGCATTTT CSVDRGRGISQPQHF
. TRBJ1-5 TRBV12-3/TRBV12-4 few TGTGCCAGCAGTTTCAAACCGATTCCATCTTATAGGGGCAATCAGCCCCAGCATTTT CASSFKPIPSYRGNQPQHF
. TRBJ2-7 TRBV7-9 . TGTGCCAGCAGCTCGAGCCTCCGGGAGGAGCAGTACTTC CASSSSLREEQYF
TRBD2 TRBJ2-2 TRBV5-1 . TGCGCCAGCAGCTTGGTATTTTCGGGTCTAGCGGGAGCGAACACCGGGGAGCTGTTTTTT CASSLVFSGLAGANTGELFF
. TRBJ2-6 TRBV6-2/TRBV6-3 . TGTGCCAGCTTCGGACAGCCTAGCTCTGGGGCCAACGTCCTGACTTTC CASFGQPSSGANVLTF
. TRBJ1-1 TRBV5-4 few TGTGCCAGCAGCTTGGCGGCAGGGAACACTGAAGCTTTCTTT CASSLAAGNTEAFF
. TRBJ2-7 TRBV20-1 . TGCAGTGCTAGACAGGTTAGCGGCTACGAGCAGTACTTC CSARQVSGYEQYF
. TRBJ2-7 TRBV10-3 many TGTGCCATCAGTGACGGGACGGCATCCTACGAGCAGTACTTC CAISDGTASYEQYF
. TRBJ1-2 TRBV6-1 many TGTGCCAGCAGTGAGAAGAGGGTATATGGCTACACCTTC CASSEKRVYGYTF
TRBD1 TRBJ1-1 TRBV2 many TGTGCCAGCAGTCCGCAGGACAGGCCTGAAGCTTTCTTT CASSPQDRPEAFF
. TRBJ2-7 TRBV6-1 few TGTGCCAGCAGCTCCACCGGGACCGGCTACGAGCAGTACTTC CASSSTGTGYEQYF
. TRBJ2-1 TRBV11-2 . TGTGCCAGCAGCCCCCTCGGGGGTAGGCCCTACAATGAGCAGTTCTTC CASSPLGGRPYNEQFF
. TRBJ1-5 TRBV28 many TGTGCCAGCAGTTTTCTTTTATTTCAACAAGGGGTGGGTCAGCCCCAGCATTTT CASSFLLFQQGVGQPQHF
TRBD1 TRBJ2-1 TRBV28 many TGTGCCAGCCGGTCCGGGACAGTATACAATGAGCAGTTCTTC CASRSGTVYNEQFF
. TRBJ2-4 TRBV15 many TGTGCCACCAGCAGAGATCAAATAGCCAAAAACATTCAGTACTTC CATSRDQIAKNIQYF
. TRBJ2-7 TRBV18 few TGTGCCAGCTCAACAGGGAGGGGGTCCTACGAGCAGTACTTC CASSTGRGSYEQYF
TRBD1 TRBJ1-2 TRBV5-5 many TGTGCCAGCAGCTTGGGTGCAGGGGGCGATTGGGGCTACACCTTC CASSLGAGGDWGYTF
. TRBJ2-5 TRBV5-8 few TGTGCCAGCAGCTTGGAAGGCAGGGACCAAGAGACCCAGTACTTC CASSLEGRDQETQYF
. TRBJ2-1 TRBV5-6 few TGTGCCAGCAGCTCGAGAAACTACCTAGGATACAATGAGCAGTTCTTC CASSSRNYLGYNEQFF
TRBD1 TRBJ1-4 TRBV20-1 . TGCAGTGCTAGGGGCCTGTCCCGAGCCCCGACAGGGAGTTTTGAAAAACTGTTTTTT CSARGLSRAPTGSFEKLFF
. TRBJ2-4 TRBV6-2/TRBV6-3 . TGTGCCAGCAGTCGACGGGCGGGTGGGGCCAAAAACATTCGGTACTTC CASSRRAGGAKNIRYF